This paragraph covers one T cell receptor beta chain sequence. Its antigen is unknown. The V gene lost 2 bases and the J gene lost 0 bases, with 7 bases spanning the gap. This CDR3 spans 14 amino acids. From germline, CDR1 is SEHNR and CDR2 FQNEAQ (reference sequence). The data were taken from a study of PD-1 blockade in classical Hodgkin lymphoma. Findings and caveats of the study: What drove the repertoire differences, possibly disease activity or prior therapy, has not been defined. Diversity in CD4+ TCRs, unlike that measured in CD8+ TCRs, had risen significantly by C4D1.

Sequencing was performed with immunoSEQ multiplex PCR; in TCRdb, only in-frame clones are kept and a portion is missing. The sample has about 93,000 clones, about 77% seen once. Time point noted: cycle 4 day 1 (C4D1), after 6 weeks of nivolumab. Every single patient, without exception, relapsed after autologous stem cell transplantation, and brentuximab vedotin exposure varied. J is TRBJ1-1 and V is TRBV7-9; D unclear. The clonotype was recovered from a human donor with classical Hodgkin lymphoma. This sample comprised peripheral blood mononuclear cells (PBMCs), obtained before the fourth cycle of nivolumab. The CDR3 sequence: CASSLQGVNTEAFF. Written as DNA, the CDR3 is TGTGCCAGCAGCTTACAAGGAGTGAACACTGAAGCTTTCTTT.